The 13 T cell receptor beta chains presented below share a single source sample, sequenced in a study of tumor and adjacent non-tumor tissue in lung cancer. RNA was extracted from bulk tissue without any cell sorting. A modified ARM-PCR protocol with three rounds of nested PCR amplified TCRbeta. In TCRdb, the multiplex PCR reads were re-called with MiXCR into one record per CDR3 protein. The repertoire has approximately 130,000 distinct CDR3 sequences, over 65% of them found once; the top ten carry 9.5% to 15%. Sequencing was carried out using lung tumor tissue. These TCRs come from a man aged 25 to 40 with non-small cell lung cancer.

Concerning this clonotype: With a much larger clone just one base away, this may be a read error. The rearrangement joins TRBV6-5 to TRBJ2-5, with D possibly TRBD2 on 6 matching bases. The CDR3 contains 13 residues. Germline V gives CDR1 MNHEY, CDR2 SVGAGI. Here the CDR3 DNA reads TGTGCCAGCACCATAGTGGGGGGAGAGATCCAGTACTTC. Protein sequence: CASTIVGGEIQYF.

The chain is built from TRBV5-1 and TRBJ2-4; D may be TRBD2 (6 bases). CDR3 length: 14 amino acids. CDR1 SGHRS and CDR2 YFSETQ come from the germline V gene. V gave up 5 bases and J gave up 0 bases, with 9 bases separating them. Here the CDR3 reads CASSPGLAKNIQYF. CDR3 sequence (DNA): TGCGCCAGCAGTCCGGGACTAGCCAAAAACATTCAGTACTTC.

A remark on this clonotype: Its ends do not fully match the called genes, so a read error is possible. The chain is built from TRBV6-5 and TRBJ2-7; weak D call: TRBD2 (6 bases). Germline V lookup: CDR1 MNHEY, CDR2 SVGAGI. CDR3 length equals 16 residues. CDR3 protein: CAGNETGTGVLNEQYF. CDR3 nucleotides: TGTGCCGGCAATGAGACCGGGACGGGGGTGTTAAACGAGCAGTATTTC.

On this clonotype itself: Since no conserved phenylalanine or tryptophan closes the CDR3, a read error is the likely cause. The CDR3 sequence: CASRRGMETQYL. The CDR3 nucleotides are TGTGCCAGCAGACGAGGAATGGAGACTCAGTACCTC. The chain carries TRBV5-4 and TRBJ2-5; D is unclear. Germline values: CDR1 SGHNT, CDR2 YYREEE (reference sequence). The CDR3 contains 12 residues.

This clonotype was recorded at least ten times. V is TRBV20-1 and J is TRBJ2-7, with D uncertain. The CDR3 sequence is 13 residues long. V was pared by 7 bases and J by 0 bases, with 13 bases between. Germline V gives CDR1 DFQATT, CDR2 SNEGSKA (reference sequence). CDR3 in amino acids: CSGSLGTSYEQYF. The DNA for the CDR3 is TGCAGTGGCTCCTTGGGAACCTCCTACGAGCAGTACTTC.

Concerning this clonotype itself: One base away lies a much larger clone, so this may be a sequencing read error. The CDR3: CANNGSNQPQHF. The CDR3 bases are TGTGCCAACAACGGTAGCAATCAGCCCCAGCATTTT. The chain recombines TRBV6-1 with TRBJ1-5, with D hard to call. This CDR3 has 12 amino acids. CDR1 and CDR2 from the germline V gene are MNHNS and SASEGT. Trimming took off 10 bases at V and 0 bases at J, with 7 bases between the two ends.

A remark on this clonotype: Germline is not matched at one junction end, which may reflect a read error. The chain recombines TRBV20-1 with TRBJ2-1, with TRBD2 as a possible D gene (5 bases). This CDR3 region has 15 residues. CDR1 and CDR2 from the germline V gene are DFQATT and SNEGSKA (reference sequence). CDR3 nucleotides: TGCAGTGCTAGACCTAGCAGGCTCTCCTACAATGAGCAGCTCTTC. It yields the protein CSARPSRLSYNEQLF.

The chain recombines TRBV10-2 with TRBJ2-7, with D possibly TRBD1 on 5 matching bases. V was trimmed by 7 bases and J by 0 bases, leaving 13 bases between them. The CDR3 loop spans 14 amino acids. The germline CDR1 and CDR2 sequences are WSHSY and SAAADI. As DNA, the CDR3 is TGCGCCAGCATATCCAGGGCGAGCTCCTACGAGCAGTACTTC. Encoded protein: CASISRASSYEQYF.

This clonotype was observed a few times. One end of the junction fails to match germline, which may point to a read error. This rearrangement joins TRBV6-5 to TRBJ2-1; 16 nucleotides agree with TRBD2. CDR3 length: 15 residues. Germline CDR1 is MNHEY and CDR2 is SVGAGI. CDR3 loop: CASSFSPGLAGGLLF. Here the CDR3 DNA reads TGTGCCAGCAGTTTCTCCCCGGGACTAGCGGGAGGGTTGCTCTTC.

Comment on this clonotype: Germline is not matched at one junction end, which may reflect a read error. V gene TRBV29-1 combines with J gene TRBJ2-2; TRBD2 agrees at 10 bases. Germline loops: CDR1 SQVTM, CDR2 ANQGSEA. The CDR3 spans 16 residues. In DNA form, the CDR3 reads TGCAGCGTTGAGGGGAGGGGACTAGCGAATACCGGGGAGATGTTTTTT. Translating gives CSVEGRGLANTGEMFF.

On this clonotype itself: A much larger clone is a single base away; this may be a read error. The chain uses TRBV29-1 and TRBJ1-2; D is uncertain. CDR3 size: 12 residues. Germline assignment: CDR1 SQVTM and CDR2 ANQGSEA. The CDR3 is CSIELGTYGYTF. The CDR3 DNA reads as TGCAGCATTGAACTCGGCACCTATGGCTACACCTTC.

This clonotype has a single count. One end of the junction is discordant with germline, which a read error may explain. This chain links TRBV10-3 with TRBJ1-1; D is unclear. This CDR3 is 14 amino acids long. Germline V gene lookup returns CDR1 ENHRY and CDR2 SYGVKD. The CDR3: CAISESGMNTEAFF. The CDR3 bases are TGTGCCATCAGTGAGTCGGGGATGAACACTGAAGCCTTCTTT.

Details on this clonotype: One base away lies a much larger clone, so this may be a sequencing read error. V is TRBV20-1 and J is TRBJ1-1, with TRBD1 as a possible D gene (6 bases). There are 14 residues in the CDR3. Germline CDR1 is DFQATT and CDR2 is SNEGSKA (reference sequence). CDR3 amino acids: CNARGGGIDTEAFF. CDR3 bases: TGCAATGCTAGAGGGGGAGGGATTGACACTGAAGCTTTCTTT.